One sample yielded the 12 T cell receptor beta chains listed below, sequenced in a study of blood T cell repertoires in COVID-19. The assay was immunoSEQ multiplex PCR, and TCRdb's table has in-frame clones only and misses some. The sample lists around 270,000 clones; about 86% were seen once. Sequenced: peripheral blood. Receptors originate from a man younger than 40 with active or convalescent COVID-19.

The rearrangement links TRBV7-9 to TRBJ1-1; D ambiguous. The germline CDR1 and CDR2 sequences are SEHNR and FQNEAQ (reference sequence). Between the trimmed V and J ends, which lost 5 bases and 0 bases, there was a span of 10 bases. This CDR3 contains 14 residues. The CDR3 bases are TGTGCCAGCAGCACAGACATCTTGAACACTGAAGCTTTCTTT. Translated: CASSTDILNTEAFF.

The chain has TRBV7-8 and TRBJ2-5; 11 nucleotides agree with TRBD2. The trim removed 5 bases at V and 2 bases at J, leaving 7 bases unmatched. The CDR3 is 16 amino acids. CDR1 is SGHVS and CDR2 is FQNEAQ in the germline V gene. This chain's CDR3 is CASSRHSGGDQETQYF. The CDR3 coding sequence is TGTGCCAGCAGCCGCCATAGCGGGGGGGATCAAGAGACCCAGTACTTC.

The CDR3 loop is CASSQSRATEAFF. DNA for the CDR3: TGTGCCAGCAGCCAATCCAGGGCGACTGAAGCTTTCTTT. The chain joins TRBV3-1 (or the pseudogene TRBV3-2) to TRBJ1-1; a weak D match, TRBD1 (5 bases). CDR1 is LGHDT, CDR2 YNNKEL, per germline (reference sequence). Trimming pared 2 bases from V and 5 bases from J, leaving 9 bases between. CDR3 length equals 13 residues.

This clone was found once. The chain employs TRBV11-2 and TRBJ1-2; 7 nucleotides line up with TRBD1. The germline CDR1 and CDR2 sequences are SGHAT and FQNNGV. The V gene end was trimmed by 3 bases and the J gene end by 8 bases; junction bases not matched to a gene: 9. CDR3 length equals 14 residues. As DNA, the CDR3 is TGTGCCAGCAGCTTCCAACAGGGGTCTGAAGGCTACACCTTC. This sequence encodes CASSFQQGSEGYTF.

V gene TRBV10-2 combines with J gene TRBJ1-2; D remains ambiguous. CDR1 and CDR2 (germline): WSHSY, SAAADI. V was shortened by 2 bases and J by 8 bases, with 9 bases between the two germline ends. The CDR3 runs 12 residues. The CDR3 DNA reads as TGCGCCAGCAGTGAGACAACGGGGGGCTACACCTTC. It encodes CASSETTGGYTF.

The table lists this clone with many counts. V is TRBV18 and J is TRBJ2-5; D call uncertain. With 3 bases removed from V and 0 bases from J, the gap between germline ends came to 8 bases. Germline V gives CDR1 KGHSH, CDR2 LQKENI. This CDR3 is 14 amino acids long. CDR3 nucleotides: TGTGCCAGCTCACCGAGCTTGTACCAAGAGACCCAGTACTTC. It is translated as CASSPSLYQETQYF.

The chain employs TRBV7-6 and TRBJ2-4; 11 positions agree with TRBD1. This CDR3 is 15 amino acids long. J gave up 11 bases and V 6 bases, and 12 bases lay outside the gene matches. Germline V CDR1 and CDR2: SGHVS, FNYEAQ. In DNA, the CDR3 is TGTGCCAGCAGTTACCGGGACAGGGGGATCGTCGTTCAGTACTTC. It is translated as CASSYRDRGIVVQYF.

The genes are TRBV6-5 and TRBJ2-3, with 8 nucleotides matching TRBD2. This CDR3 comprises 15 residues. The J segment lost 14 bases and the V segment lost 4 bases, leaving 17 bases of the junction unmatched. From germline, CDR1 is MNHEY and CDR2 SVGAGI. CDR3: CASSSDRGGHPLVYF. The DNA for the CDR3 is TGTGCCAGCAGTTCCGACCGCGGGGGGCACCCGCTTGTGTATTTT.

The genes are TRBV6-2 or TRBV6-3 and TRBJ1-6; no clear D gene. The CDR3 spans 17 residues. Trimming pared 6 bases from V and 0 bases from J, leaving 15 bases between. The germline V gene has CDR1 MNHEY and CDR2 SVGEGT. The CDR3 DNA sequence: TGTGCCAGCAGCCGAGACACGCCGAGCTCCTATAATTCACCCCTCCACTTT. It encodes CASSRDTPSSYNSPLHF.

This chain connects TRBV7-9 to TRBJ2-3; 9 nucleotides agree with TRBD2. The CDR3 has 15 amino acids. The V gene end was trimmed by 5 bases and the J gene end by 6 bases; junction bases not matched to a gene: 9. Germline V gives CDR1 SEHNR, CDR2 FQNEAQ (reference sequence). The CDR3 is CASSVSGGLPDTQYF. In DNA form, the CDR3 reads TGTGCCAGCAGCGTCAGCGGGGGGCTACCCGATACGCAGTATTTT.

This chain links TRBV5-1 with TRBJ2-3; D possibly corresponds to TRBD2 (6 bases). Germline V gene data show CDR1 as SGHRS and CDR2 as YFSETQ. The CDR3 covers 15 residues. The ends were cut back, 6 bases at V and 5 bases at J, with 19 bases in the middle. The CDR3 DNA is TGCGCCAGCACCAAGCCTCGGGGGTCGATAGATACGCAGTATTTT. It yields the protein CASTKPRGSIDTQYF. The variable domain in full, completed from reference TRBV5-1 and TRBJ2-3, reads KAGVTQTPRYLIKTRGQQVTLSCSPISGHRSVSWYQQTPGQGLQFLFEYFSETQRNKGNFPGRFSGRQFSNSRSEMNVSTLELGDSALYLCASTKPRGSIDTQYFGPGTRLTVL.

The V gene is TRBV5-4, the J gene TRBJ2-1; 11 bases align to TRBD2. The J segment lost 10 bases and the V segment lost 2 bases, leaving 11 bases of the junction unmatched. The CDR3 sequence is 16 residues long. CDR1 is SGHNT, CDR2 YYREEE, per germline (reference sequence). CDR3 amino acids: CASSLGIAGGFEEQFF. The CDR3 DNA sequence: TGTGCCAGCAGCTTAGGGATAGCGGGGGGGTTTGAGGAGCAGTTCTTC.